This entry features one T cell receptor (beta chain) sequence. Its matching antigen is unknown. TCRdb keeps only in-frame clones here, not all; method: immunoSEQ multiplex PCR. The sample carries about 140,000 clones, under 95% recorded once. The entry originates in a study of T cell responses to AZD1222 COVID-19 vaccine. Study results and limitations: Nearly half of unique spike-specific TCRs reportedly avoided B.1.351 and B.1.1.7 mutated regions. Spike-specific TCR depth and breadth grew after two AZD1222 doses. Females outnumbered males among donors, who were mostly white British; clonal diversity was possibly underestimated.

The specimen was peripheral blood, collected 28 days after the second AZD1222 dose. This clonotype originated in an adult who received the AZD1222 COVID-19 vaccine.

As DNA, the CDR3 is TGCGCCAGCAGCTTGGGGACGGACCCGTATAGTGAAAAACTGTTTTTT. Translating gives CASSLGTDPYSEKLFF. The V and J genes are TRBV5-1 and TRBJ1-4; no firm D call. The germline V and J ends were trimmed by 0 bases and 7 bases, with 16 bases remaining between them. Germline lookup yields CDR1 SGHRS and CDR2 YFSETQ. CDR3 length equals 16 residues.